A selection of T cell receptor beta chains follows, all from one sample in a study of cytomegalovirus exposure and HLA in healthy donors. Generated by immunoSEQ multiplex PCR, the TCRdb table keeps only in-frame clones and is missing some. This table holds about 170,000 clones, 85% found once. The specimen sequenced was PBMCs. These receptors were taken from a boy between 2 and 10 years old in good health and CMV-seronegative. The CDR3 runs from the conserved cysteine through the conserved F or W. A D gene is named only where the DNA matches it firmly. A row's size may be missing; if present it is once, few, many or a size class.

j_call clone_size v_call d_call cdr3_aa cdr3_nt
TRBJ1-2 - TRBV5-1 TRBD1 CASSSGGHGYTF TGCGCCAGCAGCTCAGGGGGGCACGGCTACACCTTC
TRBJ2-1 - TRBV21-1 - CASSRRERTDNNEQFF TGTGCCAGCAGCCGAAGGGAGAGGACAGATAACAATGAGCAGTTCTTC
TRBJ2-1 once TRBV7-6 TRBD1 CASISGQGANEQFF TGTGCCAGTATCTCCGGACAGGGTGCCAATGAGCAGTTCTTC
TRBJ2-4 - TRBV4-1 TRBD1 CASSQGQGLENIQYF TGCGCCAGCAGCCAAGGACAGGGTTTGGAAAACATTCAGTACTTC
TRBJ2-5 - TRBV28 - CASSTQTGQFNQETQYF TGTGCCAGCAGTACCCAAACTGGACAGTTTAACCAAGAGACCCAGTACTTC
TRBJ1-1 - TRBV20-1 - CSAPRGAFF TGCAGTGCGCCTCGGGGGGCTTTCTTT
TRBJ2-1 - TRBV11-2 TRBD1 CASSLAGQGPFF TGTGCCAGCAGCTTAGCGGGACAGGGACCGTTCTTC
TRBJ2-6 - TRBV28 TRBD1 CASSRDRLRDGANVLTF TGTGCCAGCAGCCGGGACAGATTGAGGGATGGGGCCAACGTCCTGACTTTC
TRBJ1-6 - TRBV28 TRBD1 CASSPRDRGSYNSPLHF TGTGCCAGCAGTCCCCGGGACAGGGGCTCCTATAATTCACCCCTCCACTTT
TRBJ1-5 - TRBV13 TRBD1 CASSYDRAQPQHF TGTGCCAGCAGCTACGACAGGGCTCAGCCCCAGCATTTT
TRBJ1-2 - TRBV7-9 TRBD1 CSSSTGRQGLRYGYTF TGTTCCAGCAGCACAGGGAGACAGGGATTAAGATACGGCTACACCTTC
TRBJ2-5 once TRBV9 TRBD2 CASSGGSGITLGETQYF TGTGCCAGCAGCGGGGGGAGCGGGATAACCTTAGGGGAGACCCAGTACTTC
TRBJ1-3 - TRBV30 TRBD1 CAWSAWTGSSGNTIYF TGTGCCTGGAGTGCCTGGACAGGGAGCTCTGGAAACACCATATATTTT
TRBJ2-2 - TRBV28 - CASSLYSGELFF TGTGCCAGCAGCCTTTACTCCGGGGAGCTGTTTTTT
TRBJ2-2 few TRBV10-3 TRBD1 CAISRQGLLGGELFF TGTGCCATCAGCCGACAGGGCCTATTGGGCGGGGAGCTGTTTTTT
TRBJ1-5 - TRBV28 TRBD1 CASSLPGQGRNQPQHF TGTGCCAGCAGTTTGCCGGGACAGGGGAGAAACCAGCCCCAGCATTTT
TRBJ2-7 once TRBV27 - CASSTGAWGYEQYF TGTGCCAGCAGTACGGGAGCCTGGGGGTACGAGCAGTACTTC
TRBJ2-7 - TRBV28 - CASSLPGGEQYF TGTGCCAGCAGTTTACCCGGAGGCGAGCAGTACTTC
TRBJ2-3 few TRBV28 TRBD2 CASSSLAEGSTDTQYF TGTGCCAGCAGTTCCCTAGCGGAGGGGAGCACAGATACGCAGTATTTT
TRBJ2-7 - TRBV6-1 TRBD2 CASRPLAGGAYEQYF TGTGCCAGCAGGCCCCTGGCGGGGGGCGCCTACGAGCAGTACTTC
TRBJ1-1 - TRBV30 - CAWSPKAGTNTEAFF TGTGCCTGGAGTCCCAAGGCAGGGACTAACACTGAAGCTTTCTTT
TRBJ2-2 - TRBV15 - CATSGPLNTGELFF TGTGCCACCAGCGGGCCCCTTAACACCGGGGAGCTGTTTTTT
TRBJ2-1 - TRBV5-6 - CASSFTGVSEQFF TGTGCCAGCAGCTTTACGGGAGTAAGTGAGCAGTTCTTC
TRBJ2-7 once TRBV7-2 TRBD1 CASSLGDRHYEQYF TGTGCCAGCAGTCTGGGGGACAGGCACTACGAGCAGTACTTC
TRBJ2-1 - TRBV25-1 - CASSEERVPYNEQFF TGTGCCAGCAGTGAGGAGCGGGTGCCTTACAATGAGCAGTTCTTC
TRBJ2-3 - TRBV10-2 TRBD2 CASSDPAGATDTQYF TGCGCCAGCAGTGATCCAGCGGGAGCGACAGATACGCAGTATTTT
TRBJ2-1 - TRBV9 - CASSVAGSFNEQFF TGTGCCAGCAGCGTAGCTGGTAGCTTCAATGAGCAGTTCTTC
TRBJ2-1 - TRBV6-4 TRBD2 CASSATFGGRRRNEQFF TGTGCCAGCAGTGCCACCTTTGGCGGGAGAAGGAGGAATGAGCAGTTCTTC
TRBJ2-5 - TRBV6-1 TRBD2 CASSEAGAGGTQYF TGTGCCAGCAGTGAAGCGGGGGCGGGGGGGACCCAGTACTTC
TRBJ2-3 - TRBV21-1 - CASSNAGQGGSTDTQYF TGTGCCAGCAGCAATGCAGGACAGGGTGGAAGCACAGATACGCAGTATTTT
TRBJ2-1 - TRBV30 TRBD1 CAWATSQGVGNEQFF TGTGCCTGGGCCACTTCACAGGGGGTCGGAAATGAGCAGTTCTTC
TRBJ1-2 once TRBV28 TRBD1 CASRPPGGNGYTF TGTGCCAGCAGGCCCCCAGGGGGAAATGGCTACACCTTC
TRBJ1-1 - TRBV19 - CASSIYRATEAFF TGTGCCAGTAGTATCTACAGGGCTACTGAAGCTTTCTTT
TRBJ2-3 - TRBV10-3 TRBD2 CAISLAGGATDTQYF TGTGCCATCAGTTTAGCGGGGGGAGCCACAGATACGCAGTATTTT
TRBJ2-7 - TRBV5-8 - CASRRQSSYEQYF TGTGCCAGCAGGAGACAGAGCTCCTACGAGCAGTACTTC
TRBJ1-5 - TRBV5-8 - CASSLGPGGVSNQPQHF TGTGCCAGCAGCTTGGGTCCCGGAGGGGTCAGCAATCAGCCCCAGCATTTT
TRBJ1-4 - TRBV27 - CASEGGEKLFF TGTGCCAGCGAAGGGGGTGAAAAACTGTTTTTT
TRBJ2-7 few TRBV5-6 TRBD2 CASSLRSSGRRNEQYF TGTGCCAGCAGCTTGAGAAGTAGCGGGAGAAGGAACGAGCAGTACTTC
TRBJ2-7 - TRBV2 TRBD2 CASSESIAGLTYEQYF TGTGCCAGCAGTGAGTCAATAGCGGGGCTGACCTACGAGCAGTACTTC
TRBJ1-2 - TRBV10-1 TRBD1 CASSEGTGTYGYTF TGCGCCAGCAGTGAAGGGACAGGGACCTATGGCTACACCTTC
TRBJ1-2 - TRBV16 TRBD1 CASSHGTGDYGYTF TGTGCCAGCAGCCATGGGACAGGGGACTATGGCTACACCTTC
TRBJ1-1 - TRBV10-1 - CASSEQGSTEAFF TGCGCCAGCAGTGAACAAGGGAGCACTGAAGCTTTCTTT
TRBJ1-6 - TRBV10-3 TRBD1 CAISERGRGNDNSPLHF TGTGCCATCAGTGAGAGGGGGCGAGGTAACGATAATTCACCCCTCCACTTT
TRBJ1-1 - TRBV14 - CASSQVGKNTEAFF TGTGCCAGCAGCCAAGTCGGTAAGAACACTGAAGCTTTCTTT
TRBJ2-1 - TRBV21-1 - CASSKEVWTGGPRGQFF TGTGCCAGCAGCAAAGAAGTCTGGACAGGGGGCCCGCGGGGGCAGTTCTTC
TRBJ2-5 - TRBV5-1 TRBD1 CASSEDRAGEETQYF TGCGCCAGCAGCGAGGACAGGGCTGGGGAAGAGACCCAGTACTTC